This T cell receptor beta chain was captured in a study of T cell responses to AZD1222 COVID-19 vaccine (dated by TCRdb to about 2021). Study-level background: A total of over 230 trial participants underwent TCR sequencing, of whom about 200 received two doses of AZD1222 and 26 received two doses of the MenACWY control vaccine. Enrollment into the trials was organized by age into subgroups of 18-55, 56-69 and 70-plus years, and those subgroups contained about 160, 30 and 59 TCR-sequenced participants, respectively. Points the paper makes about the study in general: CD4 TCRs associated with the vaccine covered the entire spike protein, and the dominant responses were in regions 160-218 and 743-854. Conclusions about previously exposed vaccinees are limited, since just 5 or 6 AZD1222 recipients were seropositive for SARS-CoV-2 at baseline. After two AZD1222 doses, spike-specific TCR breadth and depth were significantly higher than at day 0 and than in MenACWY recipients. Reportedly, almost half of the unique spike-specific TCRs recognized epitopes lying outside the regions that are mutated in the B.1.351 and B.1.1.7 variants. Most participants were white British and females outnumbered males, and the authors suggested that clonal diversity may have been underestimated. The 56-69-year group was small, and its depth increase did not reach significance, likely because of low power. Because no day 14 peak-response samples were available, the repertoires could be characterized only after the peak T cell response.

In regard to this clone: It lacks a known antigen. No much larger clone is present one base from it, and per-base qualities are unavailable.

The CDR3 regions of human TCRbeta chains were analyzed by immunosequencing. The paper's data handling went like this. Repertoire TCRs were matched against a reference library of SARS-CoV-2-specific TCRs generated with the MIRA antigen-specificity platform. Breadth was defined as the fraction of unique TCRs that were SARS-CoV-2-associated. Depth was defined as the fraction of total T cells that were SARS-CoV-2-associated. Each spike-specific TCR was assigned to its reactive spike region and to a CD4 or CD8 class using the MIRA data. Log10-transformed breadth and depth values were compared by one-way ANOVA with Sidak's multiple comparisons tests. TCRdb's version of the immuneACCESS table is confined to in-frame rearrangements and falls short of the full clone set. An unresolved V gene accounts for under half of the shortfall where checked; the remainder is of unknown origin. V and J calls and clone size are those listed in that table; D and trimming were worked out from the DNA. Present in this sample are 150,000 to 200,000 clones, 80% to 95% of which were seen just once. Clones ranked in the top ten supply less than 2.5% of the sample.

According to the study, the label for this sample's time point signals: about 28 days (+/-7) after the second vaccine dose. Because spike-specific TCR depth and breadth did not differ between the two schedules, AZD1222 recipients who got a second dose at roughly 4 weeks were pooled with those who got a second dose at roughly 12 weeks. The vaccinee samples were drawn from two UK trials, COV001 and COV002, one of which was a single-blind randomized controlled phase 2/3 trial testing AZD1222 (ChAdOx1 nCoV-19) in healthy adults. For TCRbeta chain sequencing, PBMC samples were collected from trial participants at day 0 and at day 28 after the second dose. Germline trimming amounts to 6 bases on V and 4 bases on J, with 4 as the count of junction bases outside the gene matches. Based on the germline V gene (reference sequence), the CDR1 and CDR2 sequences are SEHNR and FQNEAQ. The cysteine opens and the phenylalanine closes a CDR3 of 13 amino acids. The retained sequence is limited to the CDR3, 39 bases, with the frame set at the first base.

The TCR was taken from an adult who received the AZD1222 COVID-19 vaccine. The sequences come from peripheral blood, collected 28 days after the second AZD1222 dose. This chain is built from TRBV7-9 and TRBJ1-1, with 8 bases in between that match TRBD1. The sequenced DNA is TGTGCCAGCAGATTAACAGGGGGCACTGAAGCTTTCTTT. Its coded protein is CASRLTGGTEAFF.